This TCR beta chain was recovered during a study of blood T cells in healthy people across ages. Germline V gene sequence: CDR1 SGHRS, CDR2 YFSETQ. CDR3 length: 16 residues. Between the trimmed V and J ends, which lost 2 bases and 2 bases, there was a span of 15 bases. A second about 7 to 12 cycle PCR used barcoded and J-beta primers. TCRdb analysed the 5' RACE reads with MiXCR anew, one entry per CDR3 protein. The top ten clones hold approximately 20% of a sample with approximately 1,100,000 distinct CDR3 sequences, under 45% of them seen once. The chain is built from TRBV5-1 and TRBJ2-3; D gene ambiguous. This sequence was found in a woman in her sixties or seventies in good health. The sequenced sample consisted of blood. DNA for the CDR3: TGCGCCAGCAGCTTTGACCCGCCTCCGATCACAGATACGCAGTATTTT. It yields the protein CASSFDPPPITDTQYF.